Each of the 10 T cell receptor beta chains below was sequenced from the same sample in a study of OX40 agonist ivuxolimab in advanced cancers. Some clones are missing from TCRdb's copy, which holds only in-frame ones; the method was immunoSEQ multiplex PCR. The table lists about 64,000 clones, about 85% of them singletons, with 3% in the top ten. Sequenced here: CD4+ or CD8+ T cells sorted from blood, sampled in a trial of the OX40 agonist ivuxolimab. The receptors stem from an adult with an advanced solid tumor such as melanoma, head and neck, liver or kidney cancer.

The CDR3 DNA follows: TGTGCCAGCAGCTGGGGGAATATGAACACTGAAGCTTTCTTT. This encodes CASSWGNMNTEAFF. V usage is TRBV28 and J usage is TRBJ1-1, with D possibly matching TRBD1 (5 bases). The CDR3 is 14 amino acids. The V and J ends lost 6 bases and 0 bases respectively, with 11 bases between them. Germline V gene data show CDR1 as MDHEN and CDR2 as SYDVKM.

The V and J genes are TRBV20-1 and TRBJ1-2; D call uncertain. Germline V gene data show CDR1 as DFQATT and CDR2 as SNEGSKA (reference sequence). Trimming took off 5 bases at V and 2 bases at J, with 3 bases between the two ends. This CDR3 contains 10 residues. CDR3 region: CSAPNYGYTF. The CDR3 DNA reads as TGCAGTGCTCCAAACTATGGCTACACCTTC.

The chain's CDR3 is CASSLSFAAGANVLTF. CDR3 in DNA: TGCGCCAGCAGCTTGTCCTTCGCTGCTGGGGCCAACGTCCTGACTTTC. V is TRBV5-1 and J is TRBJ2-6, with D unclear. CDR1 and CDR2 from the germline V gene are SGHRS and YFSETQ. V was trimmed by 1 base and J by 2 bases, leaving 10 bases between them. This CDR3 has 16 amino acids.

This clone occurred once. CDR3 amino acids: CASSLDAGKLFF. The CDR3 DNA is TGTGCCAGCAGCTTAGACGCGGGGAAACTGTTTTTT. This chain links TRBV7-2 with TRBJ1-4, with D unresolved. Germline loops: CDR1 SGHTA, CDR2 FQGNSA. V was cut by 1 base and J by 11 bases, with 8 bases left in between. This CDR3 comprises 12 residues.

The chain employs TRBV29-1 and TRBJ1-2; D remains ambiguous. The V and J ends lost 4 bases and 0 bases respectively, with 15 bases between them. CDR1 and CDR2 (germline): SQVTM, ANQGSEA. CDR3 length: 15 residues. CDR3 protein: CSVGGIGVTNYGYTF. CDR3 in DNA: TGCAGCGTTGGGGGAATCGGGGTAACTAACTATGGCTACACCTTC.

The chain links TRBV9 to TRBJ1-1, with D possibly being TRBD1 (6 bases). The CDR3 is 14 amino acids. Germline V gene data show CDR1 as SGDLS and CDR2 as YYNGEE. Trimming pared 4 bases from V and 1 base from J, leaving 11 bases between. CDR3 in amino acids: CASSLGTPNTEAFF. CDR3 bases: TGTGCCAGCAGCTTGGGGACACCGAACACTGAAGCTTTCTTT.

The chain carries TRBV28 and TRBJ1-6; possible D gene TRBD1, 6 bases. The CDR3 covers 12 residues. Germline V gene lookup returns CDR1 MDHEN and CDR2 SYDVKM. Trimming pared 10 bases from V and 10 bases from J, leaving 14 bases between. The CDR3 loop reads CATKGGASPLHF. CDR3 nucleotide sequence: TGTGCCACGAAAGGGGGGGCCTCACCCCTCCACTTT.

The chain employs TRBV30 and TRBJ1-3, with no clear D. This CDR3 is 15 amino acids long. Trimming shortened V by 1 base and J by 4 bases, and 14 bases separated the two germline ends. Germline loops: CDR1 GTSNPN, CDR2 SVGIG (reference sequence). The chain's CDR3 is CAWSAGWGSGNTIYF. CDR3 DNA: TGTGCCTGGAGTGCAGGCTGGGGATCAGGAAACACCATATATTTT.

The CDR3 sequence is CASSQTTASYEQYF. The CDR3 DNA reads TGTGCCAGCAGTCAAACGACAGCCTCCTACGAGCAGTACTTC. The V and J genes are TRBV6-6 and TRBJ2-5, with a weak D call TRBD1 (5 bases). The J call may be faulty, since TRBJ2-7 better matches the DNA end. This CDR3 is 14 amino acids long. Germline V gives CDR1 MNHNY, CDR2 SVGAGI (reference sequence).

This clone was recorded only once. J is TRBJ2-5 and V is TRBV7-6, with D possibly matching TRBD2 (7 bases). The ends were cut back, 5 bases at V and 5 bases at J, with 15 bases in the middle. Per the germline V gene, CDR1 is SGHVS and CDR2 is FNYEAQ. CDR3 size: 14 residues. This CDR3 reads CASSLGGPLETQYF. The CDR3 DNA reads as TGTGCCAGCAGCCTCGGGGGGCCCTTGGAGACCCAGTACTTC.